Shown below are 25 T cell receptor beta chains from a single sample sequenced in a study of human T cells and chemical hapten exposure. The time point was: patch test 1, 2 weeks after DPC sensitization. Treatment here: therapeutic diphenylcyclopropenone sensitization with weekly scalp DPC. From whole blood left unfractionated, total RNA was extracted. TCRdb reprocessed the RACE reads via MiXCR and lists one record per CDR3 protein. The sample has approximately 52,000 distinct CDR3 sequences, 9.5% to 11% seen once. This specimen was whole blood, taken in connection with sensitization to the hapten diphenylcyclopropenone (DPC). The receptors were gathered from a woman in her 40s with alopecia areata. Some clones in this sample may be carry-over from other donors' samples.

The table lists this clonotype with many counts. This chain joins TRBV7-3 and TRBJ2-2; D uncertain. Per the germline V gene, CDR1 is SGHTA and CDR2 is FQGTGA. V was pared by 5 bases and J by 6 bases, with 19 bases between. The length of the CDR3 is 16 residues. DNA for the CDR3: TGTGCCAGCAGCCGAAATTCCCCATCAATGGCCGGGGAGCTGTTTTTT. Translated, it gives CASSRNSPSMAGELFF.

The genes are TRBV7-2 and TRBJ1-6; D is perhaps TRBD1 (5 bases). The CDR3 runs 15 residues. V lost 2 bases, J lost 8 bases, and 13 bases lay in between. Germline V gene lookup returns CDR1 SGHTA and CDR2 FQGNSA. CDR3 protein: CASSLRLLGDSPLHF. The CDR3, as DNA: TGTGCCAGCAGCTTAAGGTTACTGGGGGATTCACCCCTCCACTTT.

As DNA, the CDR3 is TGCAGTGCTAGTGGGGGGCTAATCGGATCGGACACTGAAGCTTTCTTT. Translation: CSASGGLIGSDTEAFF. V gene TRBV20-1 combines with J gene TRBJ1-1; TRBD1 might be the D (6 bases). V was shortened by 3 bases and J by 3 bases, with 20 bases between the two germline ends. Per germline, CDR1 DFQATT and CDR2 SNEGSKA (reference sequence). The CDR3 length is 16 residues.

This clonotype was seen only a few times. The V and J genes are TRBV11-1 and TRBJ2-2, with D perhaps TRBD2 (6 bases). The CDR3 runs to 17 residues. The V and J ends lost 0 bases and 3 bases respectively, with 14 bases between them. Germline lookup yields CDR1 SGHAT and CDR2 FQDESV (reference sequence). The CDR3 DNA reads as TGTGCCAGCAGCTTAGCGGTCGGGCGGGGAGACACCGGGGAGCTGTTTTTT. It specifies CASSLAVGRGDTGELFF.

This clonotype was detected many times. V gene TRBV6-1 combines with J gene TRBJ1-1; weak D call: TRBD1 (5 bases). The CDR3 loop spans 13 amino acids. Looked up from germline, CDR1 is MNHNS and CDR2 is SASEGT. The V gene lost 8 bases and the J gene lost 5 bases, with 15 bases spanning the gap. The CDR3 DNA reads TGTGCCAGCCGTTTTAGGGAGGGGACTGAAGCTTTCTTT. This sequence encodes CASRFREGTEAFF.

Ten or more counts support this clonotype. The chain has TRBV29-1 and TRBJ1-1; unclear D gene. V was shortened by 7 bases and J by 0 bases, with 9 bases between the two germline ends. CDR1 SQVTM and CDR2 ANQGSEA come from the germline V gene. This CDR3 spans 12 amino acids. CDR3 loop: CSAGDMNTEAFF. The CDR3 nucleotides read TGCAGCGCAGGTGACATGAACACTGAAGCTTTCTTT. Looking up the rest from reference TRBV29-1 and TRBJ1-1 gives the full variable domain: SAVISQKPSRDICQRGTSLTIQCQVDSQVTMMFWYRQQPGQSLTLIATANQGSEATYESGFVIDKFPISRPNLTFSTLTVSNMSPEDSSIYLCSAGDMNTEAFFGQGTRLTVV.

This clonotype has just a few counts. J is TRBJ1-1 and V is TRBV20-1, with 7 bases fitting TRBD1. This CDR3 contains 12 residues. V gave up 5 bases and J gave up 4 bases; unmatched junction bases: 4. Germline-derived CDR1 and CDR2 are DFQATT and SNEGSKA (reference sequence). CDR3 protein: CSAQGDTTEAFF. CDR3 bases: TGCAGTGCTCAGGGGGACACCACTGAAGCTTTCTTT.

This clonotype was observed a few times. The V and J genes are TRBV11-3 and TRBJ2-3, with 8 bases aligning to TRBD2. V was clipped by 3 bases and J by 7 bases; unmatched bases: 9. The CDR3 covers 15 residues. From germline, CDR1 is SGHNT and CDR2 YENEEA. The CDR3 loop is CASSLIQREFHTQYF. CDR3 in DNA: TGTGCCAGCAGCTTGATTCAGCGGGAGTTTCATACGCAGTATTTT. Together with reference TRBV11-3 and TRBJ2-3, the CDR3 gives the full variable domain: EAGVVQSPRYKIIEKKQPVAFWCNPISGHNTLYWYLQNLGQGPELLIRYENEEAVDDSQLPKDRFSAERLKGVDSTLKIQPAELGDSAVYLCASSLIQREFHTQYFGPGTRLTVL.

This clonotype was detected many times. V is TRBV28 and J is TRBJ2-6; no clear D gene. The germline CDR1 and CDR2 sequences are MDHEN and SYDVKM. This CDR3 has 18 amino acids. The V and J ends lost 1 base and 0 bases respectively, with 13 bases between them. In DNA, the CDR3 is TGTGCCAGCAGTTTATTGGGCGGCGGAAGCTCTGGGGCCAACGTCCTGACTTTC. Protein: CASSLLGGGSSGANVLTF.

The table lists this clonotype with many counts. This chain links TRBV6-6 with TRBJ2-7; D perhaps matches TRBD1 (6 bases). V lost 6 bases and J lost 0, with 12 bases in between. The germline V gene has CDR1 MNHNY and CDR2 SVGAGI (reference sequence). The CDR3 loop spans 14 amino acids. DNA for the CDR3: TGTGCCAGCAGCGCGACAGGTAGCTCCTACGAGCAGTACTTC. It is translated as CASSATGSSYEQYF.

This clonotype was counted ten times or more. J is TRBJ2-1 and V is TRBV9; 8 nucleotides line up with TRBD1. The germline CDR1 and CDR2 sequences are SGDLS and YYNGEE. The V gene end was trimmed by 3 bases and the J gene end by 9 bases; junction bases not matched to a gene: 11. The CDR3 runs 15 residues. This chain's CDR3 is CASSATQGASGEQFF. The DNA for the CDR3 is TGTGCCAGCAGCGCAACGCAGGGGGCGAGCGGTGAGCAGTTCTTC.

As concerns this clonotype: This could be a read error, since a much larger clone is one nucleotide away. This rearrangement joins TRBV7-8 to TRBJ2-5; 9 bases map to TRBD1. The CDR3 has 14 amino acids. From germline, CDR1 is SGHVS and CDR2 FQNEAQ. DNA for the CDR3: TGTGTCAGCAGCCGCCGGGACAGGGCAGAGACCCAGTACTTC. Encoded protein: CVSSRRDRAETQYF.

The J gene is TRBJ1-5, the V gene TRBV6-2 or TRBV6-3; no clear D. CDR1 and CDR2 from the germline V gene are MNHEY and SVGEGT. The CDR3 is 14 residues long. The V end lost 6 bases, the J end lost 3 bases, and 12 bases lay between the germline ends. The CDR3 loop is CASSSHRVNQPQHF. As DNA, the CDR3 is TGTGCCAGCAGCTCCCACAGAGTCAATCAGCCCCAGCATTTT.

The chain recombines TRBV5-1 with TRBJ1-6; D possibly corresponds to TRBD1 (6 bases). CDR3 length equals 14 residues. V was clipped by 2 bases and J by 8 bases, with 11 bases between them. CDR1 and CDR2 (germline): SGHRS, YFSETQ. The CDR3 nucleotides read TGCGCCAGCAGCTTCCAGGGGACCTATTCACCCCTCCACTTT. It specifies CASSFQGTYSPLHF.

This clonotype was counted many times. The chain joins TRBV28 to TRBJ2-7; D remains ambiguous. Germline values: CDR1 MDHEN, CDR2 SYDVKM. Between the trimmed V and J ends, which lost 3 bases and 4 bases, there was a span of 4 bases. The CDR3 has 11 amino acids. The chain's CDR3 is CASSFGYEQYF. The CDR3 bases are TGTGCCAGCAGTTTTGGGTACGAGCAGTACTTC.

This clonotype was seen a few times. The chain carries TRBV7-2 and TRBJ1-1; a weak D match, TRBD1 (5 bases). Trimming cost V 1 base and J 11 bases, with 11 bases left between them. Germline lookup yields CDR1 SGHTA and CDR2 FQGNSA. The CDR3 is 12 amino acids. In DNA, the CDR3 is TGTGCCAGCAGCTTAGTGGGGGTAGGCGCTTTCTTT. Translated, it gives CASSLVGVGAFF.

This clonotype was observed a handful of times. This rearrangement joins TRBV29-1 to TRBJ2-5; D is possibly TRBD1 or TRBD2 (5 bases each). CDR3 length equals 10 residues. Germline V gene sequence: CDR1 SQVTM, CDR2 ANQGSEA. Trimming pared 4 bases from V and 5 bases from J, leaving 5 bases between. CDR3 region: CSVGDETQYF. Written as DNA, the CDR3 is TGCAGCGTTGGGGACGAGACCCAGTACTTC.

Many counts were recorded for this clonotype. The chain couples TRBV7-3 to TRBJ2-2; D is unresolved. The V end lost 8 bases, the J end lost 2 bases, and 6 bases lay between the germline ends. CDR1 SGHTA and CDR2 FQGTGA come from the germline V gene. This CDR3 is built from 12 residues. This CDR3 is CASGRNTGELFF. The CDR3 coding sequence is TGTGCCAGCGGCAGAAACACCGGGGAGCTGTTTTTT.

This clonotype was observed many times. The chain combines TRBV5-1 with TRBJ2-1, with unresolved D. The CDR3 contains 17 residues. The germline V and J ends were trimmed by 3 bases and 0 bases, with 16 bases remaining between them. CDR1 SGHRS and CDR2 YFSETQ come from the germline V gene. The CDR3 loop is CASSSASGSSSYNEQFF. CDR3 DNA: TGCGCCAGCAGCTCCGCCTCGGGCAGTAGCTCCTACAATGAGCAGTTCTTC.

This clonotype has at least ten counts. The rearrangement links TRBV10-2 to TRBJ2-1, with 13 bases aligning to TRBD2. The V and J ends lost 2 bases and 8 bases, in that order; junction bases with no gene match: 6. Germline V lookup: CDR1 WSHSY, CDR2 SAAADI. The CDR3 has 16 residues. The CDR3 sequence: CASSERTSGSLHEQFF. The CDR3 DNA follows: TGCGCCAGCAGTGAGAGGACTAGCGGGAGTTTACATGAGCAGTTCTTC.

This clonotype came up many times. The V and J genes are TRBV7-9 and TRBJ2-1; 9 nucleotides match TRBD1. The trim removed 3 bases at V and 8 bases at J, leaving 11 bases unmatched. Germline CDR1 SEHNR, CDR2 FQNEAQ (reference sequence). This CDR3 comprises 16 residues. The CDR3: CASSLIGTGKVDEQFF. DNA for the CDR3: TGTGCCAGCAGCTTGATAGGGACAGGGAAGGTCGATGAGCAGTTCTTC. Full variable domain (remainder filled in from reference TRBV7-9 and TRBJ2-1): DTGVSQNPRHKITKRGQNVTFRCDPISEHNRLYWYRQTLGQGPEFLTYFQNEAQLEKSRLLSDRFSAERPKGSFSTLEIQRTEQGDSAMYLCASSLIGTGKVDEQFFGPGTRLTVL.

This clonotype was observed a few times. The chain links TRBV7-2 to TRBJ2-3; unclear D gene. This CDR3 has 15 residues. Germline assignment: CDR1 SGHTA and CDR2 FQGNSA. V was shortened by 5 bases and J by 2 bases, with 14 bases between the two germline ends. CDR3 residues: CASSPLSSHTDTQYF. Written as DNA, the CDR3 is TGTGCCAGCAGCCCCCTTTCTTCTCACACAGATACGCAGTATTTT.

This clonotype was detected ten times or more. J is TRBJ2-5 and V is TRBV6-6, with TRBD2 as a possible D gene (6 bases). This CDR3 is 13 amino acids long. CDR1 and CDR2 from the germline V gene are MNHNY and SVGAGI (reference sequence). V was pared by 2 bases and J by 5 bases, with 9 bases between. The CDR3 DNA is TGTGCCAGCAGTTACCGGGAGACGGAGACCCAGTACTTC. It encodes CASSYRETETQYF.

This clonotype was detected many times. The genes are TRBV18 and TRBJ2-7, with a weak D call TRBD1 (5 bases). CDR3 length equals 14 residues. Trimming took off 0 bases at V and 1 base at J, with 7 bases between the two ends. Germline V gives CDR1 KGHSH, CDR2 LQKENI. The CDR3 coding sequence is TGTGCCAGCTCACCACCGGCAGGGTCCTACGAGCAGTACTTC. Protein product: CASSPPAGSYEQYF.

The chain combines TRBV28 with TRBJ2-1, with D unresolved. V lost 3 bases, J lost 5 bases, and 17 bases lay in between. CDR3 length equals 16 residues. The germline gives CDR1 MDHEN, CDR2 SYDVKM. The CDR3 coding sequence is TGTGCCAGCAGTTTCGGTAGGTCCATCTATAACAATGAGCAGTTCTTC. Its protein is CASSFGRSIYNNEQFF.